This T cell receptor (beta chain) was captured in a study of CD8 T cells in ankylosing spondylitis. Points from the study as a whole: Blood of patients with ankylosing spondylitis appeared to be characterized by a TCR beta motif of about eight highly homologous variants. Previously reported in reactive arthritis synovial fluid and blood were some of the motif variants. Significant enrichment of disease-linked clones was reportedly seen in matched ankylosing spondylitis synovial fluid.

The TCR beta libraries were generated through quantitative 5'-RACE incorporating molecular barcodes. Each CDR3 protein is one row after TCRdb ran MiXCR on the 5' RACE reads. The table includes more than 600,000 distinct CDR3 sequences, 15% to 20% detected once. With respect to this clonotype: Its matching antigen is unknown.

Between the trimmed V and J ends, which lost 4 bases and 0 bases, there was a span of 8 bases. This CDR3 spans 15 amino acids. Germline lookup yields CDR1 SGHRS and CDR2 YFSETQ. The sequenced sample was blood, either unsorted or a sorted T cell fraction (not recorded which). V is TRBV5-1 and J is TRBJ2-6, with D uncertain. The receptor was derived from a male donor with ankylosing spondylitis. The CDR3 bases are TGCGCCAGCAGCCCCTGGGACTCTGGGGCCAACGTCCTGACTTTC. It yields the protein CASSPWDSGANVLTF. The complete variable domain, with remaining parts taken from reference TRBV5-1 and TRBJ2-6, reads KAGVTQTPRYLIKTRGQQVTLSCSPISGHRSVSWYQQTPGQGLQFLFEYFSETQRNKGNFPGRFSGRQFSNSRSEMNVSTLELGDSALYLCASSPWDSGANVLTFGAGSRLTVL.